A single sample gave rise to the 13 T cell receptor beta chains below, sequenced in a study of T cells in Graves' hyperthyroidism and ophthalmopathy. Amplification yielded TCR beta CDR3 regions, with RNA transcripts as the source. The TCR CDR3 first-round RT-PCR relied on the HTBI primer set. TCRdb ran MiXCR on the multiplex PCR reads and lists one entry per CDR3 protein. The table records some 400,000 distinct CDR3 sequences, more than 11% of them present only once. The sequenced sample consisted of blood. These receptors all come from a woman between 55 and 75 years old with Graves' hyperthyroidism.

This clonotype turned up a few times. The V call is TRBV20-1, the J call TRBJ2-4, with a weak D call TRBD2 (6 bases). The CDR3 is 15 amino acids. V shed 3 bases and J shed 2 bases, with 14 bases lying between them. CDR1 and CDR2 (germline): DFQATT, SNEGSKA (reference sequence). As DNA, the CDR3 is TGCAGTGCTAGCGCGCTTGGACTAACCAAAAACATTCAGTACTTC. It codes for CSASALGLTKNIQYF.

This clonotype was seen repeatedly, ten times or more. The chain employs TRBV3-1 and TRBJ2-3, with D hard to call. Between the trimmed V and J ends, which lost 0 bases and 2 bases, there was a span of 3 bases. Germline V gene sequence: CDR1 LGHDT, CDR2 YNNKEL (reference sequence). This CDR3 region has 13 residues. CDR3 in DNA: TGTGCCAGCAGCCAAGATATCACAGATACGCAGTATTTT. Protein: CASSQDITDTQYF.

The DNA of the CDR3 is TGCGCCAGCAGCCAAGGGGGGAGCTTCCCCAGGACCCAGTACTTC. The encoded protein is CASSQGGSFPRTQYF. The chain joins TRBV4-1 to TRBJ2-5, with D perhaps assigned TRBD1 or TRBD2 (5 bases each). V was trimmed by 1 base and J by 7 bases, leaving 16 bases between them. The germline CDR1 and CDR2 sequences are MGHRA and YSYEKL. CDR3 length: 15 residues.

In this sample, this clonotype turned up many times. V and J are TRBV9 and TRBJ2-3, with 8 bases that match TRBD2. V shed 0 bases and J 2 bases; nucleotides not matched to a gene: 2. Germline V CDR1 and CDR2: SGDLS, YYNGEE. The CDR3 consists of 15 residues. The CDR3 protein is CASSVGAGVTDTQYF. The DNA for the CDR3 is TGTGCCAGCAGCGTAGGAGCGGGAGTCACAGATACGCAGTATTTT.

This clonotype has a handful of counts. This chain links TRBV4-1 with TRBJ2-3, with 8 bases fitting TRBD1. CDR1 and CDR2 from the germline V gene are MGHRA and YSYEKL. CDR3 length: 17 residues. After removal of 4 bases from V and 2 bases from J, the junction contained 11 bases not matched to a gene. Here the CDR3 reads CASSLERAGGFTDTQYF. The DNA for the CDR3 is TGCGCCAGCAGCCTCGAAAGGGCAGGGGGCTTCACAGATACGCAGTATTTT.

This chain uses TRBV12-5 with TRBJ1-2, with D uncertain. Germline CDR1 and CDR2: LGHNT and FRNRAP. The length of the CDR3 is 11 residues. Deletions cut 1 base from V and 10 bases from J, with 7 bases between. CDR3 protein: CASGLGRYYTF. Written as DNA, the CDR3 is TGTGCTAGTGGTTTGGGCCGATACTACACCTTC.

This clonotype was detected many times. The chain has TRBV15 and TRBJ2-1; the match to TRBD2 covers 8 bases. The germline gives CDR1 LNHNV, CDR2 YYDKDF (reference sequence). CDR3 length: 15 amino acids. V lost 3 bases and J lost 2; bases outside the gene matches: 3. The CDR3 is CATSRQRGTYNEQFF. CDR3 sequence (DNA): TGTGCCACCAGCAGGCAGCGGGGGACCTACAATGAGCAGTTCTTC.

This clonotype was recorded at least ten times. V and J are TRBV5-1 and TRBJ2-3, with TRBD1 identical over 8 bases. The CDR3 covers 15 residues. V shed 6 bases, J shed 1 base, and the junction held 7 bases outside the gene matches. CDR1 and CDR2 (germline): SGHRS, YFSETQ. The CDR3 DNA is TGCGCCAGCACCGATATACAGGGGGGCACAGATACGCAGTATTTT. Encoded protein: CASTDIQGGTDTQYF.

This clonotype appeared many times. The V and J genes are TRBV3-1 and TRBJ2-5; 7 bases align to TRBD2. Germline lookup yields CDR1 LGHDT and CDR2 YNNKEL (reference sequence). CDR3 size: 14 residues. Losses at the gene ends were 2 bases for V and 4 bases for J; bases not matched to a gene: 4. The CDR3 nucleotides read TGTGCCAGCAGCCAACGGGGGGTGGGAGAGACCCAGTACTTC. This encodes CASSQRGVGETQYF.

This clonotype was picked up many times. This chain connects TRBV2 to TRBJ2-7; TRBD2 matches at 15 bases. Germline V gives CDR1 SNHLY, CDR2 FYNNEI. V was pared by 6 bases and J by 6 bases, with 3 bases of the junction left unmatched. The CDR3 is 14 amino acids. The CDR3 DNA sequence: TGTGCCAGCAGGGGACTAGCGGGAGGTAGCGAGCAGTACTTC. Its protein product is CASRGLAGGSEQYF.

The chain has TRBV14 and TRBJ2-3, with 8 bases lining up with TRBD2. Germline V gives CDR1 SGHDN, CDR2 FVKESK. With V trimmed by 4 bases and J by 1 base, 4 bases remained unmatched. This CDR3 contains 15 residues. For the CDR3, the DNA is TGTGCCAGCAGCCCGGGACTAGTACGCACAGATACGCAGTATTTT. Translating gives CASSPGLVRTDTQYF.

This clonotype was recorded many times. The rearrangement links TRBV11-2 to TRBJ2-5, with unresolved D. CDR3 length: 13 amino acids. V lost 1 base and J lost 3, with 6 bases in between. In germline, CDR1 is SGHAT, CDR2 FQNNGV. The CDR3 DNA reads TGTGCCAGCAGCTTAGTGGTCAAAGAGACCCAGTACTTC. It yields the protein CASSLVVKETQYF.

Many counts were recorded for this clonotype. The gene calls are TRBV19 and TRBJ2-1; TRBD2 matches at 7 bases. Per germline, CDR1 LNHDA and CDR2 SQIVND (reference sequence). V trimming: 7 bases; J trimming: 5 bases; junction bases outside the gene matches: 8. The CDR3 is 14 residues long. CDR3 nucleotides: TGTGCCAGTATGGGGGGGAGGGAAAACAATGAGCAGTTCTTC. This gives the protein CASMGGRENNEQFF.